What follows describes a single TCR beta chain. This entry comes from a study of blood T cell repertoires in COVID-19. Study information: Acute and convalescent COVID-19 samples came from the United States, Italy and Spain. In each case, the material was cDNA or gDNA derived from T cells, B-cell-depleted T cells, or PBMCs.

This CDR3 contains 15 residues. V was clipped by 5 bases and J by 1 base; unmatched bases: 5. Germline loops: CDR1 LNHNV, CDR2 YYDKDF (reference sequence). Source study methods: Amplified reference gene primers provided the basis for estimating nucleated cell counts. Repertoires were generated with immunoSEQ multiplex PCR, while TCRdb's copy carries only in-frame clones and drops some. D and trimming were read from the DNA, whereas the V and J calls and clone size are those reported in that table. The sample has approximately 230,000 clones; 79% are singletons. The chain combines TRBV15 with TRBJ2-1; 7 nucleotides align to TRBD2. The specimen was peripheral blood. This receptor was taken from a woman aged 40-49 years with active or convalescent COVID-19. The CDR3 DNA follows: TGTGCCACCAGCGCCGCGGGGGAATCCTACAATGAGCAGTTCTTC. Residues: CATSAAGESYNEQFF.